These T cell receptor beta chains were read from a single sample in a study of long-term antiretroviral therapy in people with HIV. Repertoires were generated with immunoSEQ multiplex PCR, while TCRdb's copy carries only in-frame clones and drops some. The data hold about 27,000 clones, with roughly 80% observed a single time. The source material was unsorted PBMCs, sampled 2.1 years after starting antiretroviral therapy. The receptor source for this set is a man aged 30 to 45 with HIV. Each CDR3 is given with its conserved first and last residue. D genes are given only for firm matches.

v_call: TRBV6-5; d_call: NA; j_call: TRBJ2-2; cdr3_aa: CASSYAPNTGELFF; cdr3_nt: TGTGCCAGCAGTTACGCCCCCAACACCGGGGAGCTGTTTTTT
v_call: TRBV27; d_call: TRBD1; j_call: TRBJ2-3; cdr3_aa: CASSPLPTGLADTQYF; cdr3_nt: TGTGCCAGCAGTCCCCTACCGACAGGGCTGGCAGATACGCAGTATTTT
v_call: TRBV28; d_call: TRBD2; j_call: TRBJ2-1; cdr3_aa: CASSLSGGRSSYNEQFF; cdr3_nt: TGTGCCAGCAGTCTCTCAGGCGGGAGGTCTTCCTACAATGAGCAGTTCTTC
v_call: TRBV29-1; d_call: TRBD1; j_call: TRBJ2-5; cdr3_aa: CSVELTGVGRETQYF; cdr3_nt: TGCAGCGTTGAACTTACAGGGGTGGGGAGAGAGACCCAGTACTTC
v_call: TRBV7-9; d_call: NA; j_call: TRBJ2-3; cdr3_aa: CASSSRDTQYF; cdr3_nt: TGTGCCAGCAGCTCCAGAGACACGCAGTATTTT
v_call: TRBV29-1; d_call: TRBD2; j_call: TRBJ2-3; cdr3_aa: CSVRSGGGTDTQYF; cdr3_nt: TGCAGCGTTCGTAGCGGGGGGGGCACAGATACGCAGTATTTT
v_call: TRBV10-3; d_call: NA; j_call: TRBJ1-1; cdr3_aa: CAISEEGLENTEAFF; cdr3_nt: TGTGCCATCAGTGAGGAGGGTCTCGAGAACACTGAAGCTTTCTTT
v_call: TRBV13; d_call: TRBD1; j_call: TRBJ2-4; cdr3_aa: CASSLTGWAKNIQYF; cdr3_nt: TGTGCCAGCAGCTTGACAGGGTGGGCCAAAAACATTCAGTACTTC
v_call: TRBV9; d_call: NA; j_call: TRBJ2-1; cdr3_aa: CASSVVSTLVREQFF; cdr3_nt: TGTGCCAGCAGCGTAGTCTCCACGCTCGTGAGGGAGCAGTTCTTC
v_call: TRBV6-1; d_call: NA; j_call: TRBJ2-7; cdr3_aa: CASSGQVGWGTYEQYF; cdr3_nt: TGTGCCAGCAGTGGGCAAGTGGGATGGGGAACCTACGAGCAGTACTTC
v_call: TRBV19; d_call: TRBD2; j_call: TRBJ2-7; cdr3_aa: CASSISGTYEQYF; cdr3_nt: TGTGCCAGTAGTATTAGCGGGACTTACGAGCAGTACTTC
v_call: TRBV6-1; d_call: TRBD1; j_call: TRBJ1-2; cdr3_aa: CASSEQQGRGYTF; cdr3_nt: TGTGCCAGCAGTGAGCAACAGGGGCGCGGCTACACCTTC
v_call: TRBV9; d_call: NA; j_call: TRBJ2-7; cdr3_aa: CASSVAPSDEQYF; cdr3_nt: TGTGCCAGCAGCGTAGCCCCATCTGACGAGCAGTACTTC
v_call: TRBV15; d_call: NA; j_call: TRBJ1-2; cdr3_aa: CATSPPGARSNYGYTF; cdr3_nt: TGTGCCACCAGCCCCCCAGGGGCCAGGAGTAACTATGGCTACACCTTC
v_call: TRBV6-5; d_call: NA; j_call: TRBJ1-1; cdr3_aa: CASSYTGLGEAFF; cdr3_nt: TGTGCCAGCAGTTACACAGGGTTGGGAGAAGCTTTCTTT
v_call: TRBV30; d_call: TRBD1; j_call: TRBJ2-7; cdr3_aa: CAWSVGQGAYEQYF; cdr3_nt: TGTGCCTGGAGTGTGGGGCAGGGGGCCTACGAGCAGTACTTC